These 7 T cell receptor beta chains share one sample of origin, sequenced in a study of cytomegalovirus exposure and HLA in healthy donors. Researchers ran the PCR with 60 Vbeta and 13 Jbeta primers. Assay used: immunoSEQ multiplex PCR; TCRdb lists only in-frame clones, some missing. Among some 170,000 clones listed, 8.5% to 10% were seen once. The sequenced sample consisted of PBMCs. The source of these receptors is a woman aged 30 to 39 in good health and CMV-seropositive.

V usage is TRBV9 and J usage is TRBJ2-3; 8 bases match TRBD1. This CDR3 has 16 amino acids. The germline V gene has CDR1 SGDLS and CDR2 YYNGEE. The V segment lost 1 base and the J segment 3 bases; nucleotides outside the gene matches: 7. The CDR3 loop reads CASSVTDRVVTDTQYF. The CDR3 DNA reads as TGTGCCAGCAGCGTAACGGACAGGGTAGTGACAGATACGCAGTATTTT. Complete variable domain (other parts from reference TRBV9 and TRBJ2-3): DSGVTQTPKHLITATGQRVTLRCSPRSGDLSVYWYQQSLDQGLQFLIQYYNGEERAKGNILERFSAQQFPDLHSELNLSSLELGDSALYFCASSVTDRVVTDTQYFGPGTRLTVL.

Of note for this clone: Other DNA sequences in this sample translate to the same CDR3. The chain links TRBV6-6 to TRBJ2-1, with a possible D match to TRBD1 (6 bases). V lost 5 bases, J lost 3 bases, and 11 bases lay in between. Germline CDR1 and CDR2: MNHNY and SVGAGI (reference sequence). CDR3 length equals 14 residues. The CDR3, as DNA: TGTGCCAGCAGTCGAGGCAGGGGCTACAATGAGCAGTTCTTC. It is translated as CASSRGRGYNEQFF.

The chain links TRBV5-8 to TRBJ2-2, with D tentatively TRBD2 (6 bases). Germline loops: CDR1 SGHTS, CDR2 YDEGEE. V lost 3 bases, J lost 0 bases, and 9 bases lay in between. CDR3 length: 15 amino acids. The CDR3 sequence: CASSSDYSNTGELFF. CDR3 DNA: TGTGCCAGCAGCTCGGACTACTCGAACACCGGGGAGCTGTTTTTT.

V is TRBV10-3 and J is TRBJ2-7; TRBD2 matches 7 bases. V gave up 0 bases and J gave up 6 bases; unmatched junction bases: 5. The CDR3 is made up of 14 amino acids. CDR1 and CDR2 from the germline V gene are ENHRY and SYGVKD. CDR3 amino acids: CAISESGGGREQYF. CDR3 nucleotides: TGTGCCATCAGTGAGTCGGGGGGGGGACGCGAGCAGTACTTC.

The V gene is TRBV19, the J gene TRBJ1-4, with 9 bases aligning to TRBD1. Trimming cost V 9 bases and J 7 bases; bases outside gene matches: 9. The germline V gene encodes CDR1 LNHDA and CDR2 SQIVND (reference sequence). The CDR3 runs 14 residues. In DNA form, the CDR3 reads TGTGCCAGCCAACCGGGACAGGGTATTGAAAAACTGTTTTTT. Its protein is CASQPGQGIEKLFF.

V and J are TRBV5-1 and TRBJ2-1, with D maybe TRBD1 (10 bases). V was cut by 4 bases and J by 8 bases, with 37 bases left in between. The germline V gene encodes CDR1 SGHRS and CDR2 YFSETQ. The length of the CDR3 is 21 residues. CDR3 nucleotides: TGCGCCAGCAGCCCTGGGACAGGGGAAAGCGGGAGGCGTTTGGGTCTCGATGAGCAGTTCTTC. Protein product: CASSPGTGESGRRLGLDEQFF.

The chain uses TRBV2 and TRBJ2-7, with TRBD2 matching 13 bases. This CDR3 region has 15 residues. V lost 4 bases, J lost 3 bases, and 3 bases stayed unmatched. CDR1 is SNHLY, CDR2 FYNNEI, per germline. CDR3 nucleotide sequence: TGTGCCAGCAGTGCGCGACTAGCGGGAGGCTACGAGCAGTACTTC. Residues: CASSARLAGGYEQYF.